This is a list of T cell receptor beta chains from one sample in a study of regulatory T cells in long-lasting Graves disease. TCRdb recomputed calls from the multiplex PCR reads with MiXCR, one row per CDR3 protein. The sample consists of roughly 500,000 distinct CDR3 sequences, approximately 12% of them appearing once. The sample also formed part of further work on T cells in Graves' hyperthyroidism and ophthalmopathy.

The sample here was peripheral blood mononuclear cells (PBMCs), taken at new diagnosis, from a patient treated with antithyroid drugs. Receptors were obtained from a woman between 25 and 40 years old with Graves disease. Both conserved end residues are part of each CDR3. The order of the fields is V gene, D gene, clone size, J gene, CDR3 protein, CDR3 DNA. The D gene is left open where the match is weak. Clone size appears in some rows only: once, few, many, or a class for an expanded clone.

v_gene: TRBV28; d_gene: TRBD2; abundance: many; j_gene: TRBJ2-1; CDR3aa: CASSPGLAGERVHHNEQFF; CDR3nt: TGTGCCAGCAGTCCCGGACTAGCGGGAGAACGAGTTCATCACAATGAGCAGTTCTTC
v_gene: TRBV3-1; d_gene: TRBD1; abundance: many; j_gene: TRBJ1-4; CDR3aa: CASSQSSGTDISEKLFF; CDR3nt: TGTGCCAGCAGCCAATCCTCCGGGACAGATATTAGTGAAAAACTGTTTTTT
v_gene: TRBV6-1; d_gene: TRBD2; abundance: NA; j_gene: TRBJ2-3; CDR3aa: CASSSLGVAGGLGAQYF; CDR3nt: TGTGCCAGCAGCTCCCTAGGGGTGGCGGGAGGACTAGGTGCGCAGTATTTT
v_gene: TRBV4-2; d_gene: NA; abundance: NA; j_gene: TRBJ1-3; CDR3aa: CASSQAFQARGSGNTIYF; CDR3nt: TGTGCCAGCAGCCAAGCGTTCCAGGCAAGGGGATCTGGAAACACCATATATTTT
v_gene: TRBV9; d_gene: TRBD2; abundance: many; j_gene: TRBJ2-7; CDR3aa: CASSVGEGKKYF; CDR3nt: TGTGCCAGCAGCGTAGGGGAGGGAAAGAAGTACTTC
v_gene: TRBV29-1; d_gene: NA; abundance: NA; j_gene: TRBJ2-1; CDR3aa: CSPRLVNNEQFF; CDR3nt: TGCAGCCCCAGGCTTGTCAACAATGAGCAGTTCTTC
v_gene: TRBV7-9; d_gene: TRBD1; abundance: many; j_gene: TRBJ2-7; CDR3aa: CASSLGTGRTEQYF; CDR3nt: TGTGCCAGCAGCTTAGGGACAGGGAGGACCGAGCAGTACTTC
v_gene: TRBV15; d_gene: NA; abundance: NA; j_gene: TRBJ1-4; CDR3aa: CATSSTGAEANEKLFF; CDR3nt: TGTGCCACCAGCAGCACGGGGGCCGAGGCTAATGAAAAACTGTTTTTT
v_gene: TRBV7-9; d_gene: TRBD2; abundance: many; j_gene: TRBJ2-1; CDR3aa: CASSPKSRTSGIRNEQFF; CDR3nt: TGTGCCAGCAGCCCTAAGAGTCGGACTAGCGGGATCAGAAATGAGCAGTTCTTC
v_gene: TRBV18; d_gene: NA; abundance: few; j_gene: TRBJ1-6; CDR3aa: CASSLDRGPDSPLHF; CDR3nt: TGTGCCAGCTCACTGGACCGGGGGCCGGATTCACCCCTCCACTTT
v_gene: TRBV7-2; d_gene: NA; abundance: NA; j_gene: TRBJ1-2; CDR3aa: CASSLVLNNYGYTF; CDR3nt: TGTGCCAGCAGCTTAGTTCTGAATAACTATGGCTACACCTTC